Sequencing of this T cell receptor (beta chain) was carried out in a study of spatial heterogeneity in lung cancer. TCRdb processed the 5' RACE reads anew with MiXCR; each CDR3 protein has one entry. This table holds approximately 7,100 distinct CDR3 sequences, approximately 3.9% found once. V lost 1 base and J lost 4, with 8 bases in between. The CDR3 sequence is 13 residues long. Germline loops: CDR1 SGHNT, CDR2 YYREEE (reference sequence). Described time point: sample taken at primary tumor resection. The study sequenced unsorted whole RNA from tumor, nontumor lung or frozen PBMC. Here the sequenced sample was normal lung tissue next to the tumor, taken at surgery. This chain joins TRBV5-4 and TRBJ1-2; D is uncertain. The receptor comes from a female donor with early-stage non-small cell lung cancer. CDR3 sequence: CASSLNPGYGYTF. The CDR3 DNA is TGTGCCAGCAGCTTGAATCCTGGCTATGGCTACACCTTC. The full variable domain, completed using reference TRBV5-4 and TRBJ1-2, is ETGVTQSPTHLIKTRGQQVTLRCSSQSGHNTVSWYQQALGQGPQFIFQYYREEENGRGNFPPRFSGLQFPNYSSELNVNALELDDSALYLCASSLNPGYGYTFGSGTRLTVV.